This T cell receptor (beta chain) was retrieved from a study of blood T cells in healthy people across ages. Germline CDR1 SGDLS, CDR2 YYNGEE. The CDR3 runs 13 residues. Trimming left V 0 bases short and J 2 bases short, with 5 bases between. Extracted total RNA amounted to at least 6 micrograms for each sample. This clonotype was recorded at least ten times. For the second PCR, which ran for about 6 to 11 cycles, a sample-barcoded 5' primer and a J-beta primer mix were used. MiXCR was run by TCRdb on the 5' RACE reads, yielding one entry per CDR3 protein. The table has around 1,600,000 distinct CDR3 sequences, around 40% seen once.

The source is a woman under 30 in good health. The chain uses TRBV9 and TRBJ1-2; D is ambiguous. The sequencing input was blood. The CDR3 region has the DNA TGTGCCAGCAGCGTAGCTGGGAACTATGGCTACACCTTC. Translated, it gives CASSVAGNYGYTF.